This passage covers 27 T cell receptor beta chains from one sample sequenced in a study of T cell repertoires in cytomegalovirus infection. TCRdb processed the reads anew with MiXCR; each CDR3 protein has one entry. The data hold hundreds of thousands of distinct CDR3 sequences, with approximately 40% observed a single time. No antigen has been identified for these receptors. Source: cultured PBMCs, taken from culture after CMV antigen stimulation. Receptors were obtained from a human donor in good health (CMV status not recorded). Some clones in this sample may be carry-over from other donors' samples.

CDR3 sequence reads: CATSDKNTGELFF. In nucleotides, the CDR3 is TGTGCCACCAGTGACAAGAACACCGGGGAGCTGTTTTTT. The chain combines TRBV15 with TRBJ2-2; D ambiguous. The germline V and J ends were trimmed by 6 bases and 1 base, with 6 bases remaining between them. The CDR3 is 13 residues long. Germline CDR1 and CDR2: LNHNV and YYDKDF (reference sequence).

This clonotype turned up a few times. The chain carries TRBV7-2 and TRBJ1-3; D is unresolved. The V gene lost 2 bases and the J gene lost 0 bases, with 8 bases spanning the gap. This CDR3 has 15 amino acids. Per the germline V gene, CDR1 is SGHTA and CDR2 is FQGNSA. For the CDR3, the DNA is TGTGCCAGCAGCTTAATCGGGATCTCTGGAAACACCATATATTTT. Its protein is CASSLIGISGNTIYF.

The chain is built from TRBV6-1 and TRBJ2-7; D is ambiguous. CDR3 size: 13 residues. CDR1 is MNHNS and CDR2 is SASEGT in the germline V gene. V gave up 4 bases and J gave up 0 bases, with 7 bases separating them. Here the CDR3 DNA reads TGTGCCAGCAGTGTAGCCCCCTCCTACGAGCAGTACTTC. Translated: CASSVAPSYEQYF.

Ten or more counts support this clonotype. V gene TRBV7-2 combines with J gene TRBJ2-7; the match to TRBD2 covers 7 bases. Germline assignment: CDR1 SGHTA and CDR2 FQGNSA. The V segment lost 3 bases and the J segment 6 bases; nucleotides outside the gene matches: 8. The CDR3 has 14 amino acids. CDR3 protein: CASSFAGVFTEQYF. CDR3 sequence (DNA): TGTGCCAGCAGCTTTGCGGGAGTTTTTACCGAGCAGTACTTC.

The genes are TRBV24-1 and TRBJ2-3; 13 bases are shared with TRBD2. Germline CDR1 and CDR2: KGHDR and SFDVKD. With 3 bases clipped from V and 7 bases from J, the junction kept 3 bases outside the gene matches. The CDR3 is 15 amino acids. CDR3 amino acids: CATSDAGLAGNTQYF. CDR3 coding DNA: TGTGCCACCAGTGATGCGGGACTAGCGGGGAATACGCAGTATTTT.

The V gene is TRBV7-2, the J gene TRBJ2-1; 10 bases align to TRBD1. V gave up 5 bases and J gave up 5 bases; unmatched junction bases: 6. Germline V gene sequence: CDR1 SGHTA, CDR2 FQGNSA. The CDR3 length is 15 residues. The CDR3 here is CASSPRTGGDNEQFF. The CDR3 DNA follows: TGTGCCAGCAGCCCACGGACAGGGGGGGACAATGAGCAGTTCTTC.

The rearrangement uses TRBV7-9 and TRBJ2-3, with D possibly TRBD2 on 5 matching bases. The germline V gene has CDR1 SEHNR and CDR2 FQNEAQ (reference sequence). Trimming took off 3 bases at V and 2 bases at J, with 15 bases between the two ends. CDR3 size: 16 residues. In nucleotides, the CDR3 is TGTGCCAGCAGCTTTTACCCGAGGGATCCCACAGATACGCAGTATTTT. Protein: CASSFYPRDPTDTQYF.

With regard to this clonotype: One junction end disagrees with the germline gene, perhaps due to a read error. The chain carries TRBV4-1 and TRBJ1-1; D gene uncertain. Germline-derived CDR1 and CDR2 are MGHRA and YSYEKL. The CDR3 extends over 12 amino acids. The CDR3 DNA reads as TGTGCCAGCAGCCAGAGCGTTTCTGAAGCTTTCTTT. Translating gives CASSQSVSEAFF.

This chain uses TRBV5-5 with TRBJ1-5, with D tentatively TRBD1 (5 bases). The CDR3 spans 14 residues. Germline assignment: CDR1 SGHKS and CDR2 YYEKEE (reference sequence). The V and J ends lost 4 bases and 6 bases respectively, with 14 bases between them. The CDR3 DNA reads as TGTGCCAGCAGCCCAAGGACCGACAGTCAGCCCCAGCATTTT. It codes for CASSPRTDSQPQHF.

The DNA of the CDR3 is TGTGCCTCAAAACCCCGCGGAGCTCCAGATACGCAGTATTTT. Translated: CASKPRGAPDTQYF. V gene TRBV2 combines with J gene TRBJ2-3, with D unresolved. V lost 11 bases, J lost 4 bases, and 19 bases lay in between. Germline lookup yields CDR1 SNHLY and CDR2 FYNNEI. The CDR3 is 14 residues long.

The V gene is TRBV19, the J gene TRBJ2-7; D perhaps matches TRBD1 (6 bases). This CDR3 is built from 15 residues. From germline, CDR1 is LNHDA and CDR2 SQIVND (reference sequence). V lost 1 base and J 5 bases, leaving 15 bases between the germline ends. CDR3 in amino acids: CASSIARGQSNEQYF. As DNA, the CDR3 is TGTGCCAGTAGTATAGCACGTGGACAGTCCAACGAGCAGTACTTC.

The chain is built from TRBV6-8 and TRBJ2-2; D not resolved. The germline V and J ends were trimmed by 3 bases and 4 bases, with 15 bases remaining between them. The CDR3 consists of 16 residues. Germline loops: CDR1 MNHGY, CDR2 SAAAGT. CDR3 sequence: CASSYGPRPGTGELFF. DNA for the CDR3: TGTGCCAGCAGTTATGGGCCACGCCCGGGCACCGGGGAGCTGTTTTTT.

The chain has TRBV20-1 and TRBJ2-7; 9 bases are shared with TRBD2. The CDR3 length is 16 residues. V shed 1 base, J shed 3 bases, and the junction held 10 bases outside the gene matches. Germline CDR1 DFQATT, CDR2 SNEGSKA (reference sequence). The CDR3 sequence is CSARAVSGSSYYEQYF. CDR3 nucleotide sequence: TGCAGTGCTAGAGCCGTTAGCGGGAGTAGTTACTACGAGCAGTACTTC.

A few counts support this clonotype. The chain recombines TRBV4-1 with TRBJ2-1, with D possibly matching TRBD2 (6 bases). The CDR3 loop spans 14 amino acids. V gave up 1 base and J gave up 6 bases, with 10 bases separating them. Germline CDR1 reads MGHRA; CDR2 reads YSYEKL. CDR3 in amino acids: CASSQGGTSNEQFF. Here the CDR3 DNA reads TGCGCCAGCAGCCAAGGGGGGACTTCCAATGAGCAGTTCTTC.

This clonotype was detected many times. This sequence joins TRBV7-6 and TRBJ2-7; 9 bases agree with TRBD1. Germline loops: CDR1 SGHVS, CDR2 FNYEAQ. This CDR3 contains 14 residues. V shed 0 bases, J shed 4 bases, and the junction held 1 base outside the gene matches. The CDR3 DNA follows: TGTGCCAGCAGCTTAGCGGGACAGGGATACGAGCAGTACTTC. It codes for CASSLAGQGYEQYF.

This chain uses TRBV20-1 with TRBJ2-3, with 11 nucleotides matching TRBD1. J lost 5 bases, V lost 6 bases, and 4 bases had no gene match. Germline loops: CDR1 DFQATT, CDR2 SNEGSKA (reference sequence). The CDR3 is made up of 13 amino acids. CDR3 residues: CSAAGQGVDTQYF. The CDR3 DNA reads TGCAGTGCCGCGGGACAGGGGGTAGATACGCAGTATTTT.

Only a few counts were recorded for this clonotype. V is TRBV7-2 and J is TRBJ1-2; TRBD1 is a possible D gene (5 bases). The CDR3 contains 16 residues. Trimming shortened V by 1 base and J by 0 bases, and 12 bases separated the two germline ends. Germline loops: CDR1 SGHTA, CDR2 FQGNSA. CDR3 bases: TGTGCCAGCAGCTTAGGGGGCCAAGGGTCTAACTATGGCTACACCTTC. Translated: CASSLGGQGSNYGYTF.

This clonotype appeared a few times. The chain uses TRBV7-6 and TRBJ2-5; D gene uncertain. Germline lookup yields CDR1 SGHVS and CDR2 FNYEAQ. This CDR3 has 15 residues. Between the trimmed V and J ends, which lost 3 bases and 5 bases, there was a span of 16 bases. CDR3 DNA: TGTGCCAGCAGCTTTGTGGGCAGACAACATGAGACCCAGTACTTC. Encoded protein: CASSFVGRQHETQYF. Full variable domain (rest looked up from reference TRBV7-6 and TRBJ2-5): GAGVSQSPRYKVTKRGQDVALRCDPISGHVSLYWYRQALGQGPEFLTYFNYEAQQDKSGLPNDRFSAERPEGSISTLTIQRTEQRDSAMYRCASSFVGRQHETQYFGPGTRLLVL.

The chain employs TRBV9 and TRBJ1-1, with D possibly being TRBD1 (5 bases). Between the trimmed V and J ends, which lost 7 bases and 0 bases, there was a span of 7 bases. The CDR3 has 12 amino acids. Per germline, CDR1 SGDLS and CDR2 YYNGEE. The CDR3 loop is CASGGVNTEAFF. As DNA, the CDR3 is TGTGCCAGCGGGGGGGTGAACACTGAAGCTTTCTTT. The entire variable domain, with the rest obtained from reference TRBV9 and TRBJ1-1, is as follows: DSGVTQTPKHLITATGQRVTLRCSPRSGDLSVYWYQQSLDQGLQFLIQYYNGEERAKGNILERFSAQQFPDLHSELNLSSLELGDSALYFCASGGVNTEAFFGQGTRLTVV.

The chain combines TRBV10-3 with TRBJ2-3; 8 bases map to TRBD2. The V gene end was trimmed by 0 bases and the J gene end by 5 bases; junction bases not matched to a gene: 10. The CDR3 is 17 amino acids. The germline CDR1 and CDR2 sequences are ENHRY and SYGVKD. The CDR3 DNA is TGTGCCATCAGTGAGTCGTCAAGCGGGAGAAACGAAGATACGCAGTATTTT. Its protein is CAISESSSGRNEDTQYF.

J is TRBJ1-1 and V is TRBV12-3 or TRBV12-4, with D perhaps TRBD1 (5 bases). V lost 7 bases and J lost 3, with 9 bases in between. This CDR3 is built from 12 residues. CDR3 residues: CASNLGDTEAFF. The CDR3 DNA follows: TGTGCCAGCAACCTGGGGGACACTGAAGCTTTCTTT.

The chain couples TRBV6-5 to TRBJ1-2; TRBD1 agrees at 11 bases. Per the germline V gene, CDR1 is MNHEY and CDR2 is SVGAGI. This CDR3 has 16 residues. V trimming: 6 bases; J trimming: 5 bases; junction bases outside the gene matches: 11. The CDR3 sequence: CASRTGTGGSPYGYTF. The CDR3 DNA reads TGTGCCAGCAGGACCGGGACAGGGGGTTCTCCTTATGGCTACACCTTC.

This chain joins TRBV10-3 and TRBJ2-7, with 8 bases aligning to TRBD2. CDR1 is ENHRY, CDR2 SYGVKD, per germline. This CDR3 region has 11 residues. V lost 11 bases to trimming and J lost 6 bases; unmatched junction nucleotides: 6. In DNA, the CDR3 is TGTGCCTCACGCCGGGAGGGCGAGCAGTACTTC. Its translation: CASRREGEQYF.

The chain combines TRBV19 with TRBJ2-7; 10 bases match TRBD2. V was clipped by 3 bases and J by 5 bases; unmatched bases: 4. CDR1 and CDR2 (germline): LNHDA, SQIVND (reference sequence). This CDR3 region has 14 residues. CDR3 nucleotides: TGTGCCAGTAGTATGAGCGGGAGGGCGGACGAGCAGTACTTC. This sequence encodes CASSMSGRADEQYF.

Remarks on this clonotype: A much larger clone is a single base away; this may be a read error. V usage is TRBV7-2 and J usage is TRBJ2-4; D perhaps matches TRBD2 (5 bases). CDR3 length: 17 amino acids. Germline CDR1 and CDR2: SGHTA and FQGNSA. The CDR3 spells CASSLVYFPYGGNIQCF. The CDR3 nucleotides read TGTGCCAGCAGCTTAGTTTATTTCCCCTACGGAGGAAACATTCAGTGCTTC.

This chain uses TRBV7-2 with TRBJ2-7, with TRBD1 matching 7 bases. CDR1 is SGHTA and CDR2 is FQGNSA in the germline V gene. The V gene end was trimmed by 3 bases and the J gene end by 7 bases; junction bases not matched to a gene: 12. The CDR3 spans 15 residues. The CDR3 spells CASSFRRGGVDEQYF. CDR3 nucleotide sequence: TGTGCCAGCAGCTTCCGGAGAGGGGGCGTTGATGAGCAGTACTTC.

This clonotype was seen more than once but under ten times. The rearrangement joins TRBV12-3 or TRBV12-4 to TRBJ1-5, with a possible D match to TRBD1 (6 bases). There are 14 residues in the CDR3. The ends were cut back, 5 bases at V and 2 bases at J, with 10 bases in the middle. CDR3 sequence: CASSHRVGNQPQHF. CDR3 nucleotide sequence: TGTGCCAGCAGTCACAGGGTTGGCAATCAGCCCCAGCATTTT.